Given below is one T cell receptor (beta chain) in context. The data derive from a study of blood T cell repertoires in COVID-19. Produced via immunoSEQ multiplex PCR; TCRdb's table is partial and in-frame only. The sample has 250,000 to 300,000 clones; approximately 80% are singletons. Germline V gene lookup returns CDR1 LNHDA and CDR2 SQIVND (reference sequence). J lost 0 bases, V lost 1 base, and 2 bases had no gene match. There are 15 residues in the CDR3. This chain joins TRBV19 and TRBJ2-7; 8 bases fit TRBD1. The TCR sequence derives from a woman aged 60-75 years with active or convalescent COVID-19. Sequencing was done on a sample of peripheral blood. DNA for the CDR3: TGTGCCAGTAGTATAGCAGGGGGCGTCTCCTACGAGCAGTACTTC. Amino acid sequence: CASSIAGGVSYEQYF.